This passage covers 15 T cell receptor beta chains from one sample sequenced in a study of T-cell memory formation after mild COVID-19. Each CDR3 protein is one row after TCRdb ran MiXCR on the 5' RACE reads. The table lists 350,000 or so distinct CDR3 sequences, 21% of them singletons. The specimen sequenced was PBMCs or a T cell subset sorted from them (not recorded which). These receptors all come from an adult woman who had mild COVID-19 (a few samples of this study predate the infection). Cell type and time point are not known.

The rearrangement joins TRBV7-9 to TRBJ1-1, with D possibly matching TRBD1 (6 bases). V was trimmed by 3 bases and J by 11 bases, leaving 25 bases between them. The CDR3 sequence is 16 residues long. Germline lookup yields CDR1 SEHNR and CDR2 FQNEAQ (reference sequence). The CDR3 sequence is CASSFASGRGDSRAFF. CDR3 sequence (DNA): TGTGCCAGCAGCTTCGCGAGCGGCAGGGGAGACTCACGGGCTTTCTTT. The variable domain in full, with the rest retrieved from reference TRBV7-9 and TRBJ1-1, is DTGVSQNPRHKITKRGQNVTFRCDPISEHNRLYWYRQTLGQGPEFLTYFQNEAQLEKSRLLSDRFSAERPKGSFSTLEIQRTEQGDSAMYLCASSFASGRGDSRAFFGQGTRLTVV.

The chain is built from TRBV14 and TRBJ1-1; D is ambiguous. The CDR3 sequence is 12 residues long. V was shortened by 2 bases and J by 8 bases, with 9 bases between the two germline ends. From germline, CDR1 is SGHDN and CDR2 FVKESK. The CDR3 is CASSQSLSEAFF. In DNA form, the CDR3 reads TGTGCCAGCAGCCAATCTCTGAGCGAAGCTTTCTTT.

This clonotype came up a few times. This sequence joins TRBV6-6 and TRBJ2-3; 9 nucleotides agree with TRBD1. Germline lookup yields CDR1 MNHNY and CDR2 SVGAGI (reference sequence). Germline trimming cut 7 bases from V and 1 base from J; bases unmatched to any gene: 6. This CDR3 is 15 amino acids long. The CDR3 coding sequence is TGTGCCAGCATACCGGGACAGGGACGCACAGATACGCAGTATTTT. Its protein product is CASIPGQGRTDTQYF.

This clonotype was observed a few times. V gene TRBV6-6 combines with J gene TRBJ2-3; TRBD1 or TRBD2 may be the D gene (6 bases each). The germline V gene encodes CDR1 MNHNY and CDR2 SVGAGI (reference sequence). V lost 8 bases and J lost 2, with 14 bases in between. The CDR3 is 14 residues long. CDR3 bases: TGTGCCAGCCGAGAGGGGGGCGCCACAGATACGCAGTATTTT. As protein: CASREGGATDTQYF.

This clonotype occurred many times. The V gene is TRBV6-5, the J gene TRBJ2-7, with 10 bases fitting TRBD1. Germline assignment: CDR1 MNHEY and CDR2 SVGAGI. The CDR3 contains 16 residues. The V segment lost 6 bases and the J segment 3 bases; nucleotides outside the gene matches: 11. CDR3 amino acids: CASSRAPGQGLYEQYF. The DNA for the CDR3 is TGTGCCAGCAGCCGGGCCCCGGGACAGGGGCTCTACGAGCAGTACTTC.

This rearrangement joins TRBV7-6 to TRBJ1-2; the match to TRBD1 covers 10 bases. Trimming cost V 5 bases and J 3 bases; bases outside gene matches: 9. CDR3 length: 16 amino acids. Germline V gene data show CDR1 as SGHVS and CDR2 as FNYEAQ. In DNA, the CDR3 is TGTGCCAGCAGCCCCCCGGCAGGGACAGGGGACTATGGCTACACCTTC. Protein sequence: CASSPPAGTGDYGYTF.

The V and J genes are TRBV27 and TRBJ1-3; D is unclear. The CDR3 is 16 amino acids. The V end was cut by 7 bases, the J end by 6 bases, with 22 bases between. Per the germline V gene, CDR1 is MNHEY and CDR2 is SMNVEV (reference sequence). CDR3 sequence: CASKSTAGSRENTIYF. CDR3 nucleotide sequence: TGTGCCAGCAAGAGCACCGCCGGCTCCCGCGAAAACACCATATATTTT.

In its sample, this clonotype was seen many times. The chain has TRBV7-8 and TRBJ2-1, with D perhaps TRBD1 (6 bases). Trimming took 5 bases from V and 7 from J, leaving 21 bases between them. CDR3 length equals 16 residues. The germline V gene has CDR1 SGHVS and CDR2 FQNEAQ. DNA of the CDR3: TGTGCCAGCAGCGCTACAGGGACGGGGTTTCGGAATGAGCAGTTCTTC. Translation: CASSATGTGFRNEQFF.

The rearrangement links TRBV12-3 or TRBV12-4 to TRBJ2-3, with TRBD2 matching 9 bases. This CDR3 has 15 residues. The V and J ends lost 6 bases and 1 base, in that order; junction bases with no gene match: 5. CDR3 amino acids: CASSIAGAGTDTQYF. In DNA form, the CDR3 reads TGTGCCAGCAGCATAGCGGGAGCCGGCACAGATACGCAGTATTTT.

The genes are TRBV20-1 and TRBJ1-1; D possibly corresponds to TRBD1 (6 bases). The CDR3 is 15 residues long. V dropped 3 bases and J dropped 2 bases, with 16 bases sitting between them. CDR1 DFQATT and CDR2 SNEGSKA come from the germline V gene (reference sequence). Here the CDR3 DNA reads TGCAGTGCTAGCCAACCGAGGGGGGAAAACACTGAAGCTTTCTTT. Translated, it gives CSASQPRGENTEAFF.

The CDR3 DNA reads as TGTGCCAGCAGCTCGTGGACGGCAAAAGAGACCCAGTACTTC. The encoded protein is CASSSWTAKETQYF. The gene calls are TRBV7-6 and TRBJ2-5; D uncertain. Per the germline V gene, CDR1 is SGHVS and CDR2 is FNYEAQ. V shed 4 bases and J shed 3 bases, with 12 bases lying between them. CDR3 length: 14 residues.

V gene TRBV6-5 combines with J gene TRBJ2-3; a weak D match, TRBD2 (6 bases). The CDR3 totals 16 residues. V was clipped by 5 bases and J by 0 bases, with 15 bases between them. Per the germline V gene, CDR1 is MNHEY and CDR2 is SVGAGI. The CDR3 DNA follows: TGTGCCAGCAGTCGACGGGCCGGAGGGAGCACAGATACGCAGTATTTT. Protein sequence: CASSRRAGGSTDTQYF.

There are a few counts of this clonotype. This chain uses TRBV9 with TRBJ2-2; 7 nucleotides match TRBD1. The germline gives CDR1 SGDLS, CDR2 YYNGEE. This CDR3 comprises 16 residues. The ends lost 3 bases at V and 2 bases at J; junction bases unmatched: 7. The CDR3 protein is CASSATGTANTGELFF. Here the CDR3 DNA reads TGTGCCAGCAGCGCCACCGGGACAGCTAACACCGGGGAGCTGTTTTTT.

The V gene is TRBV11-1, the J gene TRBJ2-7, with D unresolved. Deletions cut 5 bases from V and 2 bases from J, with 13 bases between. Looked up from germline, CDR1 is SGHAT and CDR2 is FQDESV (reference sequence). The CDR3 totals 14 residues. The DNA for the CDR3 is TGTGCCAGCAGCCGAGGTCTTCTCCCCTACGAGCAGTACTTC. Translation gives CASSRGLLPYEQYF.

The CDR3: CASSPGTSGRNEQYF. As DNA, the CDR3 is TGTGCCAGCAGTCCGGGGACTAGCGGGAGGAATGAGCAGTACTTC. The chain employs TRBV27 and TRBJ2-7, with 15 bases matching TRBD2. Germline V gives CDR1 MNHEY, CDR2 SMNVEV (reference sequence). This CDR3 spans 15 amino acids. V shed 5 bases, J shed 7 bases, and the junction held 6 bases outside the gene matches.